This TCR beta chain emerged from a study of read filtering for tumor transcriptome and immune sequencing. Study context: Per sample, TCR-region reads ranged about 4.05 to 10.27 million by IR-seq, 85 to 1273 by RNA-seq.

Bone marrow was sampled from every patient at the time of active disease. In this sample, this clonotype turned up many times. One end of the junction fails to match germline, which may point to a read error. Germline-derived CDR1 and CDR2 are MDHEN and SYDVKM. The CDR3 has 15 amino acids. Molecular barcoded adaptors covering alpha/delta and beta/gamma chains were used on roughly 400 ng RNA. Each CDR3 protein is one row after TCRdb ran MiXCR on the reads. The sample carries approximately 61,000 distinct CDR3 sequences, roughly 18% recorded once. The V call is TRBV28, the J call TRBJ2-2; 10 nucleotides line up with TRBD1. The sequenced material came from a population of CD138-negative cells sorted from bone marrow. This clonotype was obtained from a donor at least 40 years old with multiple myeloma. CDR3 nucleotides: TGTGCCAGCAGGCGACAGGGGGCGAAGACCGGGGAGCTGTTTTTT. It is translated as CASRRQGAKTGELFF.